Listed below are T cell receptor beta chains from one sample, sequenced in a study of T cell responses to AZD1222 COVID-19 vaccine. The repertoire was sequenced with immunoSEQ multiplex PCR; TCRdb's copy has only in-frame clones and lacks some. The sample includes around 140,000 clones, roughly 90% of them seen just once. Source: peripheral blood, taken on day 0 of AZD1222 vaccination. The source of these receptors is an adult in good health. Each CDR3 is given with its conserved first and last residue. The D gene is left open where the match is weak. The size field is filled for only some rows; it gives once, few, many or a size class.

J gene: TRBJ1-4
clone size: NA
D gene: NA
V gene: TRBV7-2
CDR3 protein: CASSLSATNEKLFF
CDR3 DNA: TGTGCCAGCAGCTTGTCGGCAACTAATGAAAAACTGTTTTTT

J gene: TRBJ1-2
clone size: NA
D gene: NA
V gene: TRBV5-4
CDR3 protein: CASSLVGLGYGYTF
CDR3 DNA: TGTGCCAGCAGCTTAGTCGGTCTCGGGTATGGCTACACCTTC

J gene: TRBJ1-4
clone size: NA
D gene: NA
V gene: TRBV29-1
CDR3 protein: CSVGVGGAKNEKLFF
CDR3 DNA: TGCAGCGTTGGAGTTGGAGGGGCGAAGAATGAAAAACTGTTTTTT

J gene: TRBJ1-2
clone size: few
D gene: NA
V gene: TRBV12-3/TRBV12-4
CDR3 protein: CASRSGWGAGTF
CDR3 DNA: NA

J gene: TRBJ1-4
clone size: NA
D gene: TRBD1
V gene: TRBV2
CDR3 protein: CASKVNRGGGEKLFF
CDR3 DNA: TGTGCCAGCAAGGTTAACAGGGGCGGAGGTGAAAAACTGTTTTTT

J gene: TRBJ2-1
clone size: NA
D gene: TRBD1
V gene: TRBV6-6
CDR3 protein: CASSPSRDRGGKRTYNEQFF
CDR3 DNA: TGTGCCAGCAGTCCTTCTCGGGACAGGGGCGGAAAAAGGACCTACAATGAGCAGTTCTTC

J gene: TRBJ1-1
clone size: NA
D gene: NA
V gene: TRBV5-4
CDR3 protein: CASSLEKGGAFF
CDR3 DNA: TGTGCCAGCAGCTTGGAGAAGGGGGGAGCTTTCTTT

J gene: TRBJ2-1
clone size: NA
D gene: TRBD1
V gene: TRBV2
CDR3 protein: CASRTGRSYNEQFF
CDR3 DNA: TGTGCCAGCCGGACAGGGCGGTCCTACAATGAGCAGTTCTTC

J gene: TRBJ1-1
clone size: NA
D gene: NA
V gene: TRBV7-2
CDR3 protein: CASSPVLTEAFF
CDR3 DNA: TGTGCCAGCAGCCCAGTATTGACTGAAGCTTTCTTT

J gene: TRBJ1-1
clone size: once
D gene: NA
V gene: TRBV7-8
CDR3 protein: CASSLAAESVKAFF
CDR3 DNA: TGTGCCAGCAGCTTAGCTGCTGAGTCGGTCAAAGCTTTCTTT

J gene: TRBJ2-3
clone size: many
D gene: NA
V gene: TRBV24-1
CDR3 protein: CATHGVPFSDTQYF
CDR3 DNA: TGTGCCACCCACGGGGTTCCCTTTTCAGATACGCAGTATTTT

J gene: TRBJ1-2
clone size: NA
D gene: NA
V gene: TRBV2
CDR3 protein: CASRDMGGGLGYTF
CDR3 DNA: TGTGCCAGCAGGGATATGGGTGGGGGGCTTGGCTACACCTTC

J gene: TRBJ1-2
clone size: NA
D gene: NA
V gene: TRBV14
CDR3 protein: CASSQESGWGYTF
CDR3 DNA: TGTGCCAGCAGCCAAGAATCGGGTTGGGGCTACACCTTC

J gene: TRBJ1-2
clone size: once
D gene: NA
V gene: TRBV4-2
CDR3 protein: CASSQDRARGGEGYTF
CDR3 DNA: TGTGCCAGCAGCCAAGACAGGGCCAGGGGAGGAGAGGGCTACACCTTC

J gene: TRBJ1-2
clone size: NA
D gene: NA
V gene: TRBV19
CDR3 protein: CASSRDNYGYTF
CDR3 DNA: TGTGCCAGTAGCCGGGACAACTATGGCTACACCTTC

J gene: TRBJ1-6
clone size: NA
D gene: NA
V gene: TRBV30
CDR3 protein: CAWSSLSYNSPLHF
CDR3 DNA: TGTGCCTGGAGCAGCCTGTCCTATAATTCACCCCTCCACTTT

J gene: TRBJ1-6
clone size: NA
D gene: NA
V gene: TRBV27
CDR3 protein: CASSITRQDHSPLHF
CDR3 DNA: TGTGCCAGCAGTATAACCCGACAGGACCATTCACCCCTCCACTTT

J gene: TRBJ1-1
clone size: NA
D gene: NA
V gene: TRBV30
CDR3 protein: CAWIPGRGNTEAFF
CDR3 DNA: TGTGCCTGGATCCCGGGAAGAGGGAACACTGAAGCTTTCTTT

J gene: TRBJ1-1
clone size: once
D gene: NA
V gene: TRBV6-5
CDR3 protein: CASSWGGVNTEAFF
CDR3 DNA: TGTGCCAGCAGTTGGGGAGGGGTGAACACTGAAGCTTTCTTT

J gene: TRBJ1-2
clone size: NA
D gene: NA
V gene: TRBV12-3/TRBV12-4
CDR3 protein: CASSPLIYGYTF
CDR3 DNA: TGTGCCAGCAGTCCCCTGATCTATGGCTACACCTTC

J gene: TRBJ1-6
clone size: NA
D gene: NA
V gene: TRBV7-9
CDR3 protein: CASSGGQPYNSPLHF
CDR3 DNA: TGTGCCAGCAGCGGTGGACAGCCATATAATTCACCCCTCCACTTT

J gene: TRBJ1-6
clone size: NA
D gene: NA
V gene: TRBV27
CDR3 protein: CASRGRQDNSPLHF
CDR3 DNA: TGTGCCAGCAGGGGGAGACAGGACAATTCACCCCTCCACTTT